The sequence of this TCR beta chain was determined in a study of OX40 agonist ivuxolimab in advanced cancers. About the investigation overall: Ivuxolimab was an agonistic, fully human IgG2 monoclonal antibody directed against OX40 (CD134), a costimulatory receptor. Intravenous ivuxolimab was administered to patients every 2 weeks at six dose levels: 0.01, 0.1, 0.3, 1.5, 3 and 10 mg/kg. Among the approximately 54 dose-escalation patients, about 19 had hepatocellular carcinoma, around 15 melanoma, 9 renal cell carcinoma and 9 head and neck cancer. In the dose-escalation cohort, 70% to 85% of patients were male, and the mean age was roughly 60 years with a range of roughly 20 to 79. Patients were allowed to have had prior anti-PD-1, anti-PD-L1 or anti-CTLA-4 therapy, and less than 45% of the dose-escalation patients had previously received checkpoint inhibitors. Partial responses occurred in three dose-escalation patients: two with cutaneous melanoma and one with hepatocellular carcinoma. The point of sequencing TCRbeta in the periphery was to test whether ivuxolimab changed TCR sequence diversity and drove clonal T-cell expansion. The paper covers the monotherapy dose-escalation part of the phase I ivuxolimab trial, which included N ≈ 54 patients.

Patients with autoimmune disease history or receiving systemic immunosuppression were excluded from the trial. In every dose cohort, peripheral blood was drawn for TCR sequencing at baseline, cycle 4 day 1, and cycle 7 day 1. The samples were drawn from a first-in-human, open-label, multicenter phase I dose-escalation trial of ivuxolimab. Adults with locally advanced or metastatic melanoma, renal cell carcinoma, hepatocellular carcinoma or head and neck squamous cell carcinoma were enrolled in the trial. Before TCR sequencing, CD4+ and CD8+ T cells were separately sorted from peripheral blood. Reading from cysteine to phenylalanine, the CDR3 counts 13 amino acids. Of the read, only the CDR3 DNA is kept; its 39 bases are in frame from base 1. From the germline V gene, CDR1 is SGDLS and CDR2 is YYNGEE. V is trimmed back by 7 bases and J by 6 bases, and the junction contains 9 bases that no gene match accounts for.

Genomic DNA was isolated from the sorted cells so that the TCRbeta CDR3 region could be sequenced. TCRbeta CDR3 regions were sequenced using the immunoSEQ Assay. The clones in this table, taken by TCRdb from immuneACCESS, are in-frame only. Not every clone is retained; where verified, under half of the shortfall comes from an unresolved V gene, and the cause of the rest is unknown. For this sample the table gives approximately 40,000 clones, of which 65% to 90% were detected only once. Jointly, the top ten make up under 9% of the sample. Results and caveats for the whole study, not just this receptor: At doses from 0.1 to 3.0 mg/kg, clonal expansion was seen in both CD4+ and CD8+ blood T cells between baseline and week 6. After ivuxolimab, expanded clones were on average more numerous among CD8+ T cells than among CD4+ T cells. In partial responders in the 0.1-3.0 mg/kg groups, normalized peripheral clonal expansion was found to be among the lowest, especially among CD8+ T cells. Antigen specificity was not determined for the clonally expanded peripheral T cells. Low levels of normalized T-cell clonal expansion were also seen in some nonresponding patients.

Remarks on this clone: Its specific antigen is unknown. The input lacks base qualities; no much larger clone sits a single base away.

This TCR came from an adult with an advanced solid tumor such as melanoma, head and neck, liver or kidney cancer. Sequenced here: CD4+ or CD8+ T cells sorted from blood, sampled in a trial of the OX40 agonist ivuxolimab. The chain is made from TRBV9 and TRBJ1-2, with TRBD1 identical over 7 junction bases. The bases are TGTGCCAGCGGTGAAGACAGGGCTGATGGCTACACCTTC. This translates into CASGEDRADGYTF.